This is a list of T cell receptor beta chains from one sample in a study of T cell responses to AZD1222 COVID-19 vaccine. The assay was immunoSEQ multiplex PCR, and TCRdb's table has in-frame clones only and misses some. The sample records about 150,000 clones, less than 95% being singletons. This specimen consisted of peripheral blood, obtained on day 0 of AZD1222 vaccination. Receptor source: an adult in good health. Each CDR3 is given with its conserved first and last residue. The D gene is left open where the match is weak. Some rows have no size entry. The others give once, few or many, or a class for an expanded clone.

size	D	V	J	CDR3	DNA
NA	TRBD2	TRBV13	TRBJ2-7	CASTRGGIPREQYF	TGTGCCAGCACCCGCGGGGGGATCCCTAGGGAGCAGTACTTC
NA	NA	TRBV19	TRBJ1-2	CASSDGTYGYTF	TGTGCCAGTTCCGACGGGACCTATGGCTACACCTTC
NA	NA	TRBV18	TRBJ2-4	CASSPDWDPIQYF	TGTGCCAGCTCACCAGACTGGGATCCCATTCAGTACTTC
once	TRBD1	TRBV5-6	TRBJ2-7	CASSLTGAHEQYF	TGTGCCAGCAGCCTGACAGGGGCTCACGAGCAGTACTTC
once	TRBD1	TRBV14	TRBJ1-6	CASSGTDNSPLHF	TGTGCCAGTTCCGGGACAGATAATTCACCCCTCCACTTT
NA	NA	TRBV18	TRBJ1-1	CASSATGAGEAFF	TGTGCCAGCTCCGCGACAGGCGCCGGGGAAGCTTTCTTT
NA	NA	TRBV7-3	TRBJ2-7	CASSGSGGEQYF	TGTGCCAGCAGCGGGAGCGGAGGCGAGCAGTACTTC
few	TRBD1	TRBV5-5	TRBJ1-1	CASSSTDKTGANTEAFF	TGTGCCAGCAGCTCTACAGACAAGACAGGGGCGAACACTGAAGCTTTCTTT
few	NA	TRBV7-2	TRBJ1-4	CASSLPIGERTNEKLFF	TGTGCCAGCAGCTTGCCGATAGGGGAGAGAACTAATGAAAAACTGTTTTTT
NA	NA	TRBV11-1	TRBJ2-1	CASSSTSEQFF	TGTGCCAGCAGCTCGACTAGTGAGCAGTTCTTC
NA	NA	TRBV7-2	TRBJ2-7	CASSARRGSEQYF	TGTGCCAGCAGCGCCCGCAGGGGCAGCGAGCAGTACTTC
NA	NA	TRBV6-2/TRBV6-3	TRBJ1-2	CASSSRARGNYGYTF	TGTGCCAGCAGCTCCCGGGCCAGGGGAAACTATGGCTACACCTTC
once	TRBD1	TRBV6-6	TRBJ1-2	CAGGTASGYGYTF	TGTGCCGGGGGGACAGCTTCGGGCTATGGCTACACCTTC
once	NA	TRBV20-1	TRBJ1-4	CSGVANEKLFF	TGCAGTGGGGTTGCTAATGAAAAACTGTTTTTT
NA	TRBD1	TRBV29-1	TRBJ1-1	CSVRQGARTTEAFF	TGCAGCGTCCGACAGGGGGCAAGGACAACTGAAGCTTTCTTT
NA	NA	TRBV2	TRBJ1-2	CASTPGGYGYTF	TGTGCCAGCACCCCGGGGGGCTATGGCTACACCTTC
NA	TRBD1	TRBV28	TRBJ2-7	CASSSLGTGLYEQYF	TGTGCCAGCAGTTCACTCGGGACAGGGCTTTACGAGCAGTACTTC
NA	NA	TRBV27	TRBJ2-1	CASSSRDSPINEQFF	TGTGCCAGCAGTTCCCGGGACTCACCTATCAATGAGCAGTTCTTC
NA	NA	TRBV6-5	TRBJ1-5	CASRTGLDQPQHF	TGTGCCAGCAGGACAGGTCTCGATCAGCCCCAGCATTTT
NA	TRBD1	TRBV10-3	TRBJ1-1	CAITPGPGGTEAFF	TGTGCCATCACACCCGGGCCAGGGGGCACTGAAGCTTTCTTT
NA	NA	TRBV4-1	TRBJ2-1	CASSQETSGRDEQFF	TGCGCCAGCAGCCAAGAGACTTCCGGACGGGATGAGCAGTTCTTC
NA	NA	TRBV4-1	TRBJ1-1	CASSQAASTNTEAFF	TGCGCCAGCAGCCAAGCCGCCAGTACGAACACTGAAGCTTTCTTT
NA	TRBD1	TRBV7-6	TRBJ2-1	CASSLDVGTGTNEQFF	TGTGCCAGCAGCTTAGACGTCGGGACAGGGACCAATGAGCAGTTCTTC
NA	NA	TRBV7-9	TRBJ1-2	CASSLPLVEGLGGYTF	TGTGCCAGCAGCTTACCGTTGGTGGAGGGGTTGGGTGGCTACACCTTC
NA	NA	TRBV28	TRBJ2-7	CASSLEPSNEQYF	TGTGCCAGCAGCCTGGAGCCTAGCAACGAGCAGTACTTC
NA	NA	TRBV5-1	TRBJ2-1	CASSSRGYNEQFF	TGCGCCAGCAGCTCTCGGGGCTACAATGAGCAGTTCTTC
once	NA	TRBV6-1	TRBJ1-2	CASSAPRWEPTNYGYTF	TGTGCCAGCAGTGCCCCTAGGTGGGAACCTACTAACTATGGCTACACCTTC
NA	TRBD1	TRBV18	TRBJ1-2	CASSDRTGKASGYTF	TGTGCCAGCTCAGACAGGACAGGGAAAGCCTCGGGCTACACCTTC
NA	TRBD2	TRBV30	TRBJ2-1	CAWGLAVSYNEQFF	TGTGCCTGGGGCCTAGCGGTCTCCTACAATGAGCAGTTCTTC
NA	NA	TRBV7-2	TRBJ2-3	CASSLVGGLTDTQYF	TGTGCCAGCAGCTTAGTCGGGGGGCTGACAGATACGCAGTATTTT
once	NA	TRBV7-9	TRBJ1-3	CASSPTRGAGNTIYF	TGTGCCAGCAGCCCGACCCGGGGGGCCGGAAACACCATATATTTT
NA	NA	TRBV28	TRBJ1-2	CASSLGLYGYTF	TGTGCCAGCAGTTTAGGGCTCTATGGCTACACCTTC
NA	TRBD1	TRBV5-4	TRBJ1-1	CASSSLAITGEIEAFF	TGTGCCAGCAGCTCCCTGGCTATTACAGGGGAAATTGAAGCTTTCTTT
NA	TRBD1	TRBV7-8	TRBJ1-2	CASSFPGQGGEGYTF	TGTGCCAGCAGCTTTCCGGGACAGGGAGGAGAGGGCTACACCTTC
NA	TRBD1	TRBV2	TRBJ1-5	CASSWDRVEHQPQHF	TGTGCCAGCAGTTGGGACAGGGTGGAGCATCAGCCCCAGCATTTT
NA	TRBD2	TRBV5-8	TRBJ2-5	CASSTGLAGVSETQYF	TGTGCCAGCAGCACGGGACTAGCGGGAGTTTCGGAGACCCAGTACTTC
once	NA	TRBV21-1	TRBJ2-1	CASHFHGFEANEQFF	TGTGCCAGCCATTTTCATGGGTTTGAAGCAAATGAGCAGTTCTTC
once	NA	TRBV30	TRBJ2-7	CASLSGSEQYF	TGTGCCTCTCTCTCTGGCTCCGAGCAGTACTTC
NA	NA	TRBV12-3/TRBV12-4	TRBJ2-1	CASSFYYNEQFF	TGTGCCAGCAGTTTCTACTACAATGAGCAGTTCTTC
once	NA	TRBV12-5	TRBJ1-3	CASANPAIGNTIYF	TGTGCTAGTGCCAATCCAGCGATTGGAAACACCATATATTTT
NA	TRBD1	TRBV7-9	TRBJ1-4	CASSPGQGGEKLFF	TGTGCCAGCAGCCCCGGACAGGGGGGTGAAAAACTGTTTTTT
NA	NA	TRBV30	TRBJ2-1	CAWSGVLPNEQFF	TGTGCCTGGAGTGGAGTCCTCCCCAATGAGCAGTTCTTC
NA	TRBD2	TRBV5-1	TRBJ2-2	CASSPPLGGGTGELFF	TGCGCCAGCAGCCCCCCACTCGGCGGGGGGACCGGGGAGCTGTTTTTT
NA	TRBD2	TRBV7-7	TRBJ2-7	CASSLAGGYEQYF	TGTGCTAGCAGCTTAGCGGGGGGCTACGAGCAGTACTTC